The 5 T cell receptor beta chains given below trace back to one sample, sequenced in a study of response to subunit inactivated influenza vaccine. TCRdb fed the RT-PCR reads into MiXCR, producing one record per CDR3 protein. The sample contains around 520,000 distinct CDR3 sequences, 12% of which appear only once. The source material was PBMCs from blood, sampled on the day of vaccination. These receptors were obtained from a man aged 50-59 years who received an inactivated influenza vaccine.

The gene calls are TRBV7-2 and TRBJ2-2; 8 bases are a match to TRBD1. The CDR3 has 15 amino acids. The junction had 2 bases not matched to a gene; V was cut back by 1 base and J by 4 bases. Per germline, CDR1 SGHTA and CDR2 FQGNSA. CDR3 coding DNA: TGTGCCAGCAGCTTAGACAGGGGGAGCACCGGGGAGCTGTTTTTT. Translated: CASSLDRGSTGELFF.

This chain uses TRBV10-3 with TRBJ2-2; D gene ambiguous. V shed 4 bases and J shed 1 base, with 4 bases lying between them. The CDR3 is 13 residues long. In germline, CDR1 is ENHRY, CDR2 SYGVKD. The CDR3 is CAISGQNTGELFF. CDR3 sequence (DNA): TGTGCCATCAGTGGCCAGAACACCGGGGAGCTGTTTTTT.

In the case of this clonotype: Sequence at one end of the junction differs from germline and may be a read error. This rearrangement joins TRBV9 to TRBJ1-5; no clear D. There are 15 residues in the CDR3. Looked up from germline, CDR1 is SGDLS and CDR2 is YYNGEE. The CDR3 loop reads CASSESRSSNQPQHF. The CDR3 nucleotides are TGTGCCAGCAGCGAATCCCGGAGTAGCAATCAGCCCCAGCACTTT.

This sequence joins TRBV6-2 or TRBV6-3 and TRBJ2-3; 8 nucleotides align to TRBD1. Losses at the gene ends were 6 bases for V and 6 bases for J; bases not matched to a gene: 8. Germline CDR1 and CDR2: MNHEY and SVGEGT. The CDR3 has 14 amino acids. The CDR3 loop reads CASSRQGLGDTQYF. For the CDR3, the DNA is TGTGCCAGCAGCCGACAGGGGCTCGGGGATACGCAGTATTTT.

The gene calls are TRBV20-1 and TRBJ2-7; 7 nucleotides line up with TRBD1. The junction had 17 bases not matched to a gene; V was cut back by 6 bases and J by 9 bases. CDR1 is DFQATT, CDR2 SNEGSKA, per germline (reference sequence). This CDR3 is 14 amino acids long. The CDR3 coding sequence is TGCAGTGCCAATGACAGGGACCCTTACGGACGGCAGTACTTC. Protein product: CSANDRDPYGRQYF.